This entry features one T cell receptor (beta chain) sequence. Its target antigen remains unknown. No much larger clone is present one base from it, and per-base qualities are unavailable. The sample belongs to a study of radiation and T cells in renal cell carcinoma (dated by TCRdb to the early 2020s). General notes on the study: A total of 50 to 55 samples underwent TCR beta sequencing, made up of around 26 tumors and roughly 27 peripheral blood samples. Across all 53 samples, under 5 million unique CDR3 nucleotide sequences, encoding 2,658,974 unique CDR3 amino acid sequences, were identified. The last blood draw happened 4 weeks after radiation, timed to coincide with nephrectomy. Broader findings and caveats from the paper: Changes in the blood repertoire were not tracked past 4 weeks after treatment. In blood, the top tumor clonotypes increased between baseline and 2 weeks post-radiation and then shrank by 4 weeks, which suggests that tumor-resident clones expanded only transiently. Because the trial had a single-armed design, the trial could not examine how radiation dose or scheduling affected the TCR repertoire. Because no pretreatment tumor biopsies were available, whether clonotypes were present in the tumor at baseline could not be determined.

The immunoSEQ kit was used, according to the manufacturer's recommendations, to generate TCR beta libraries from genomic DNA. To prepare libraries, a first multiplex PCR with proprietary primers was run, followed by a second PCR that added unique barcodes, and a bead cleanup was done after each round. Each sample batch included a kit-provided positive control reaction and a negative control reaction. The final libraries were assessed on an Agilent 4200 TapeStation D1000 ScreenTape, pooled by volume, and quantified by qPCR. Sequencing ran on an Illumina NextSeq500 with a MidOutput 150-cycle cartridge, using 156 Read1 and 15 Index1 cycles with kit custom primers. The pooled library was loaded at around 0.93 pM with roughly 19% PhiX control spiked in. On the study's bioinformatics: Vendor-processed data were analyzed in R, with a clonotype defined as all T cells sharing the same CDR3 nucleotide sequence. For clone abundance analyses, frequencies were normalized to the 10,000 most abundant clones in each sample. Before analysis, public T cell clones were removed, and these numbered fewer than six per sample on average. Tumor-enriched clonotypes and baseline blood-enriched clonotypes were defined as those with an abundance difference of at least 32-fold between compartments. A beta-binomial differential abundance model was applied to find clonotypes that expanded or contracted between blood time points. Tumor-blood repertoire similarity was measured with the Baroni-Urbani and Buser coefficient, and groups were compared using two-tailed Wilcoxon tests in R. TCRdb's version of the immuneACCESS table is confined to in-frame rearrangements and falls short of the full clone set. An unresolved V gene accounts for under half of the shortfall where checked; the remainder is of unknown origin. The V and J calls and clone size are taken from that table; D and trimming were inferred from the DNA. This sample is represented by around 30,000 clones; roughly 80% of them were singletons. The ten largest clones add up to approximately 33% of the sample.

CDR1 and CDR2 are drawn from the germline V gene (reference sequence): SGHNT, YYREEE. V and J lose 3 bases and 3 bases, and a span of 12 bases separates them. Including cysteine and phenylalanine, the CDR3 has 14 amino acids. Just the 42-base CDR3 DNA is kept, in frame starting at base 1. This specimen's time point label, per the study, means: blood 4 weeks post-SBRT, at nephrectomy. Taken with the paper, the label for treatment or condition translates to: 15 Gy SBRT to primary tumor, nephrectomy 4 weeks later. Samples were obtained from a clinical trial, in which 15 Gy stereotactic body radiation therapy was delivered to primary renal cell carcinomas and nephrectomy was performed 4 weeks later. Serial peripheral blood from radiation-treated patients was sampled at baseline, 2 weeks and 4 weeks after SBRT to track tumor-enriched clonotypes. All patients had renal cell carcinoma with clear cell pathology. Genomic DNA for TCR sequencing was prepared using the QIAamp DNA Blood Mini Kit (Qiagen). The analyses included only samples that passed all quality control checks.

This clonotype originated in a man aged 55 to 69 with renal cell carcinoma. Here the chain combines TRBV5-4 and TRBJ1-1; TRBD1 might be the D gene, on 5 matching bases. The starting material was blood, obtained from a patient whose treatment included radiotherapy and nephrectomy. The DNA is as follows: TGTGCCAGCAGCTCCGGGGCGCGGGACACTGAAGCTTTCTTT. Protein translation: CASSSGARDTEAFF.